This is a list of T cell receptor beta chains from one sample in a study of response to subunit inactivated influenza vaccine. TCRdb redid the calling of the RT-PCR reads with MiXCR, one entry per CDR3 protein. There are 250,000 to 350,000 distinct CDR3 sequences in the sample; about 20% occur only once, and under 13% lies in the top ten. The sequencing used PBMCs from blood, collected around 22 months after vaccination. The receptors here all came from a man aged 45 to 70 who received an inactivated influenza vaccine. The CDR3 runs from the conserved cysteine through the conserved F or W. Fields, in order: V gene, J gene, D gene, clone size, CDR3 protein, CDR3 DNA. D genes are given only for firm matches. Only some rows state a clone size, as once, few, many or a class for expanded clones.

TRBV27	TRBJ2-5	TRBD1	many	CASSTIPTGPPETQYF	TGTGCCAGCAGTACCATCCCGACAGGGCCGCCTGAGACCCAGTACTTC
TRBV5-1	TRBJ1-3	TRBD1	NA	CASSLDGTANSGNTIYF	TGCGCCAGCAGCTTAGATGGGACAGCTAACTCTGGAAACACCATATATTTT
TRBV12-3/TRBV12-4	TRBJ1-5	TRBD1	few	CASSLWDRDQPQHF	TGTGCCAGCAGTCTCTGGGACAGGGACCAGCCCCAGCATTTT
TRBV5-5	TRBJ2-7	NA	once	CASSRRDLYEQYF	TGTGCCAGCAGCCGGAGGGACCTCTACGAGCAGTACTTC
TRBV29-1	TRBJ2-1	NA	NA	CSVLPAAYNEQFF	TGCAGCGTTTTACCAGCGGCTTACAATGAGCAGTTCTTC
TRBV6-2/TRBV6-3	TRBJ2-7	TRBD2	NA	CASSPAGGPGEQYF	TGTGCCAGCAGTCCAGCGGGAGGGCCCGGCGAGCAGTACTTC
TRBV2	TRBJ1-1	NA	NA	CASKVQGPGAFF	TGTGCCAGCAAGGTTCAGGGCCCAGGGGCTTTCTTT
TRBV20-1	TRBJ2-1	NA	NA	CSAFIYNEQFF	TGCAGTGCTTTTATATACAATGAGCAGTTCTTC
TRBV11-1	TRBJ2-5	NA	NA	CASSLRGSGTQYF	TGTGCCAGCAGCCTCCGGGGGTCGGGGACCCAGTACTTC
TRBV20-1	TRBJ2-1	NA	NA	CSANAGTGDYNEQFF	TGCAGTGCTAACGCCGGGACCGGCGATTACAATGAGCAGTTCTTC
TRBV6-2/TRBV6-3	TRBJ1-6	NA	NA	CASSPWNSPLHF	TGTGCCAGCAGCCCCTGGAATTCACCCCTCCACTTT
TRBV10-1	TRBJ2-5	TRBD2	NA	CASSESSSGTQETQYF	TGCGCCAGCAGTGAGTCTTCTAGCGGGACCCAAGAGACCCAGTACTTC
TRBV20-1	TRBJ2-3	NA	few	CRAGSDTQYF	TGCAGAGCAGGGTCAGATACGCAGTATTTT
TRBV12-3/TRBV12-4	TRBJ1-1	NA	once	CASRVGTAEAFF	TGTGCCAGCAGAGTCGGGACGGCTGAAGCTTTCTTT
TRBV28	TRBJ1-4	NA	NA	CASSLRGPNEKLFF	TGTGCCAGCAGTTTAAGGGGACCTAATGAAAAACTGTTTTTT
TRBV20-1	TRBJ1-2	NA	NA	CSAPTGAAGYGYTF	TGCAGTGCCCCGACGGGGGCAGCAGGCTATGGCTACACCTTC
TRBV12-3/TRBV12-4	TRBJ1-1	TRBD1	NA	CASSFGTGGTEAFF	TGTGCCAGCAGTTTCGGGACAGGGGGCACTGAAGCTTTCTTT
TRBV7-9	TRBJ2-1	NA	NA	CASSLGNRAHEQFF	TGTGCCAGCAGCTTAGGAAACAGGGCTCATGAGCAGTTCTTC
TRBV18	TRBJ2-3	NA	NA	CASSPRAADTQYF	TGTGCCAGCTCACCACGCGCGGCAGATACGCAGTATTTT
TRBV20-1	TRBJ1-4	NA	many	CSASPGTTNEKLFF	TGCAGTGCTAGTCCGGGGACAACTAATGAAAAACTGTTTTTT
TRBV6-1	TRBJ2-2	NA	few	CASNFNTGTGELFF	TGTGCCAGCAACTTCAATACGGGCACCGGGGAGCTGTTTTTT
TRBV29-1	TRBJ1-1	NA	NA	CSVVGGNTEAFF	TGCAGCGTTGTTGGGGGGAACACTGAAGCTTTCTTT
TRBV12-3/TRBV12-4	TRBJ2-7	NA	NA	CASRGKGIGSYEQYF	TGTGCCAGCAGGGGGAAAGGGATCGGCTCCTACGAGCAGTACTTC
TRBV5-1	TRBJ1-1	TRBD1	many	CASIQGVGNTEAFF	TGCGCCAGCATCCAGGGGGTAGGCAACACTGAAGCTTTCTTT
TRBV29-1	TRBJ1-3	NA	NA	CSTSIPGASGNTIYF	TGCAGCACTTCCATTCCGGGAGCCTCTGGAAACACCATATATTTT